These 10 T cell receptor beta chains were sequenced from one sample in a study of beta chain features in type 1 diabetes. Expressed TCRB transcripts got sequenced, as all isolated RNA was reverse transcribed. Assay used: immunoSEQ multiplex PCR; TCRdb lists only in-frame clones, some missing. The repertoire includes roughly 400,000 clones, around 15% of them detected once, and about 0.02% sits in the top ten. Sequenced material: naive CD4+ T cells from blood. The origin of the receptors is a woman aged 18-35 years in good health.

This CDR3 is CASSDPGGVKANEKLFF. DNA of the CDR3: TGTGCCAGCAGTGACCCGGGGGGCGTGAAGGCTAATGAAAAACTGTTTTTT. This chain uses TRBV25-1 with TRBJ1-4; a possible D gene is TRBD1 (6 bases). CDR1 is MGHDK, CDR2 SYGVNS, per germline. Trimming removed 3 bases from V and 3 bases from J, with 17 bases in between. The CDR3 is 17 residues long.

This clone was seen only a few times. This chain uses TRBV7-8 with TRBJ2-7, with a tentative D call TRBD2 (5 bases). Germline assignment: CDR1 SGHVS and CDR2 FQNEAQ. V lost 3 bases, J lost 2 bases, and 11 bases lay in between. The CDR3 covers 14 residues. CDR3 amino acids: CASSLGSLTYEQYF. The DNA for the CDR3 is TGTGCCAGCAGCTTGGGGAGCCTGACCTACGAGCAGTACTTC.

This chain connects TRBV20-1 to TRBJ1-1; D is ambiguous. The CDR3 loop spans 11 amino acids. V was pared by 3 bases and J by 7 bases, with 9 bases between. Germline CDR1 and CDR2: DFQATT and SNEGSKA (reference sequence). The CDR3: CSASRPGEAFF. The CDR3 coding sequence is TGCAGTGCTAGCCGTCCCGGTGAAGCTTTCTTT.

The V and J genes are TRBV15 and TRBJ1-2; D is unclear. Germline V gives CDR1 LNHNV, CDR2 YYDKDF (reference sequence). Trimming took 0 bases from V and 4 from J, leaving 12 bases between them. The CDR3 length is 15 residues. The CDR3 sequence: CATSRDSNSFYGYTF. The CDR3 region has the DNA TGTGCCACCAGCAGAGATAGTAACAGCTTCTATGGCTACACCTTC.

This clone appeared a few times. V usage is TRBV7-8 and J usage is TRBJ1-1; D unresolved. CDR3 length equals 14 residues. V was clipped by 1 base and J by 5 bases, with 11 bases between them. CDR1 and CDR2 from the germline V gene are SGHVS and FQNEAQ. CDR3 in DNA: TGTGCCAGCAGCTTAGTCGAGACTCTGACTGAAGCTTTCTTT. Encoded protein: CASSLVETLTEAFF.

This clone has just a few counts. This chain joins TRBV10-3 and TRBJ2-7, with 13 positions matching TRBD2. The trim removed 10 bases at V and 6 bases at J, leaving 6 bases unmatched. The CDR3 has 13 amino acids. Germline lookup yields CDR1 ENHRY and CDR2 SYGVKD. The CDR3, as DNA: TGTGCCACCTACGGGACTAGCGGGATCGAGCAGTACTTC. It translates to CATYGTSGIEQYF.

The chain employs TRBV28 and TRBJ1-2; 7 bases are a match to TRBD1. Losses at the gene ends were 3 bases for V and 7 bases for J; bases not matched to a gene: 8. This CDR3 region has 14 residues. CDR1 is MDHEN and CDR2 is SYDVKM in the germline V gene. CDR3: CASSLSGGQFGYTF. CDR3 nucleotides: TGTGCCAGCAGTTTGTCAGGGGGGCAGTTTGGCTACACCTTC.

This clone was found a few times. This rearrangement joins TRBV29-1 to TRBJ2-5; TRBD2 matches at 8 bases. The CDR3 contains 16 residues. Looked up from germline, CDR1 is SQVTM and CDR2 is ANQGSEA. V gave up 3 bases and J gave up 4 bases; unmatched junction bases: 13. The CDR3 reads CSVDVWSGSSLETQYF. The CDR3 region has the DNA TGCAGCGTTGATGTTTGGAGCGGGAGCTCGTTAGAGACCCAGTACTTC.

This rearrangement joins TRBV7-9 to TRBJ2-7, with unresolved D. The V gene's germline CDR1 is SEHNR and CDR2 FQNEAQ (reference sequence). The CDR3 is made up of 15 amino acids. V was clipped by 4 bases and J by 4 bases, with 17 bases between them. CDR3 in amino acids: CASSSPFSGSYEQYF. CDR3 nucleotides: TGTGCCAGCAGCTCTCCCTTTTCGGGTTCTTACGAGCAGTACTTC.

The chain is built from TRBV7-9 and TRBJ1-1; possibly TRBD1 for D (5 bases). The CDR3 length is 14 residues. With 7 bases removed from V and 3 bases from J, the gap between germline ends came to 15 bases. Germline V gene sequence: CDR1 SEHNR, CDR2 FQNEAQ (reference sequence). This chain's CDR3 is CASTPGLVDTEAFF. The CDR3 bases are TGTGCCAGCACTCCAGGGCTGGTGGACACTGAAGCTTTCTTT.